What follows are 17 T cell receptor beta chains derived from one specimen sequenced in a study of shared clonotypes between healthy human individuals. Data came from immunoSEQ multiplex PCR; TCRdb stores just in-frame clones and leaves some out. The repertoire consists of about half a million clones, with roughly 80% occurring once and the leading ten covering about 13%. The sample comprised PBMCs. The receptors come from a woman aged 35 to 49 in good health. Some clones in this sample may be carry-over from other donors' samples.

This clone was counted ten times or more. The sample has other DNA sequences that encode this CDR3 too. The gene calls are TRBV27 and TRBJ2-3; TRBD1 aligns across 9 bases. This CDR3 contains 16 residues. The germline V gene encodes CDR1 MNHEY and CDR2 SMNVEV (reference sequence). The J segment lost 4 bases and the V segment lost 3 bases, leaving 8 bases of the junction unmatched. The CDR3: CASSFVGTGMADTQYF. The DNA of the CDR3 is TGTGCCAGCAGTTTTGTTGGGACAGGGATGGCAGATACGCAGTATTTT.

The V call is TRBV2, the J call TRBJ1-4; the D is unclear. The germline CDR1 and CDR2 sequences are SNHLY and FYNNEI. Trimming stripped 6 bases from V and 0 bases from J, with 8 bases between. The CDR3 length is 14 residues. DNA of the CDR3: TGTGCCAGCAGGGTTGGCCCAACTAATGAAAAACTGTTTTTT. Encoded protein: CASRVGPTNEKLFF.

For this clone: A read error may explain this, as a much larger clone is one base away. This CDR3 fails to terminate in the conserved phenylalanine or tryptophan, so it likely reflects a read error. V usage is TRBV7-6 and J usage is TRBJ2-7, with a tentative D call TRBD1 (6 bases). Germline CDR1 is SGHVS and CDR2 is FNYEAQ. The CDR3 has 14 amino acids. V shed 5 bases and J shed 3 bases, with 14 bases lying between them. The CDR3 nucleotides are TGTGCCAGCAGCCCTATACAGGGAGACTACGAGCAGTACCTC. Its protein product is CASSPIQGDYEQYL.

The chain combines TRBV27 with TRBJ1-4; 8 bases fit TRBD1. The CDR3 runs 14 residues. The V and J ends lost 5 bases and 7 bases, in that order; junction bases with no gene match: 6. Germline assignment: CDR1 MNHEY and CDR2 SMNVEV (reference sequence). The CDR3 reads CASSPGGAGEKLFF. The DNA of the CDR3 is TGTGCCAGCAGTCCAGGGGGCGCCGGTGAAAAACTGTTTTTT.

The J gene is TRBJ2-4, the V gene TRBV6-6; no reliable D call. Germline V lookup: CDR1 MNHNY, CDR2 SVGAGI (reference sequence). V dropped 2 bases and J dropped 1 base, with 3 bases sitting between them. The CDR3 is made up of 13 amino acids. The CDR3, as DNA: TGTGCCAGCAGTTACGCTGCCAAAAACATTCAGTACTTC. This codes for CASSYAAKNIQYF.

The chain employs TRBV14 and TRBJ2-7; 12 nucleotides align to TRBD2. CDR3 size: 15 residues. V shed 1 base and J 7 bases; nucleotides not matched to a gene: 5. The V gene's germline CDR1 is SGHDN and CDR2 FVKESK. The CDR3 protein is CASSQGLAGVWEQYF. CDR3 coding DNA: TGTGCCAGCAGCCAAGGACTAGCGGGAGTGTGGGAGCAGTACTTC.

The chain has TRBV10-1 and TRBJ1-1; the D gene is possibly TRBD1 (5 bases). Germline-derived CDR1 and CDR2 are WNHNN and SYGVQD (reference sequence). Trimming pared 2 bases from V and 0 bases from J, leaving 7 bases between. The CDR3 is made up of 14 amino acids. CDR3 amino acids: CASSEKGLNTEAFF. The DNA for the CDR3 is TGCGCCAGCAGTGAGAAGGGGCTGAACACTGAAGCTTTCTTT.

The chain couples TRBV7-9 to TRBJ2-3; TRBD1 is a possible D gene (6 bases). The CDR3 is made up of 14 amino acids. V lost 5 bases, J lost 2 bases, and 11 bases lay in between. Germline CDR1 SEHNR, CDR2 FQNEAQ (reference sequence). The CDR3 protein is CASSLRDNTDTQYF. CDR3 DNA: TGTGCCAGCAGCCTCCGGGACAACACAGATACGCAGTATTTT. Filled out from reference TRBV7-9 and TRBJ2-3, the complete variable domain reads DTGVSQNPRHKITKRGQNVTFRCDPISEHNRLYWYRQTLGQGPEFLTYFQNEAQLEKSRLLSDRFSAERPKGSFSTLEIQRTEQGDSAMYLCASSLRDNTDTQYFGPGTRLTVL.

The chain couples TRBV5-4 to TRBJ2-5; tentatively, D is TRBD1 or TRBD2 (7 bases each). The CDR3 contains 16 residues. CDR1 SGHNT and CDR2 YYREEE come from the germline V gene (reference sequence). Trimming stripped 0 bases from V and 4 bases from J, with 16 bases between. DNA of the CDR3: TGTGCCAGCAGCTTGGCCAGGGGGAGGGCCGCAGAGACCCAGTACTTC. Protein product: CASSLARGRAAETQYF.

The rearrangement uses TRBV7-2 and TRBJ1-2, with D perhaps TRBD1 (6 bases). This CDR3 comprises 14 residues. CDR1 is SGHTA, CDR2 FQGNSA, per germline. V dropped 7 bases and J dropped 4 bases, with 16 bases sitting between them. The CDR3 loop reads CASIPTTGFYGYTF. In DNA, the CDR3 is TGTGCCAGCATCCCAACTACAGGGTTCTATGGCTACACCTTC.

This sequence joins TRBV28 and TRBJ2-1; D possibly corresponds to TRBD2 (6 bases). Germline CDR1 MDHEN, CDR2 SYDVKM. CDR3 length: 15 amino acids. Trimming removed 5 bases at V and 7 bases at J, with 18 bases between. CDR3 sequence (DNA): TGTGCCAGCAGTAGATCGGGACTCAAGGCGAATGAGCAGTTCTTC. This codes for CASSRSGLKANEQFF.

V and J are TRBV29-1 and TRBJ2-7; no clear D. V gave up 1 base and J gave up 2 bases, with 9 bases separating them. Germline CDR1 and CDR2: SQVTM and ANQGSEA. The CDR3 contains 13 residues. The CDR3 DNA follows: TGCAGCGTTGAAGCCCAGGCCCCCTACGAGCAGTACTTC. Amino acid sequence: CSVEAQAPYEQYF.

J is TRBJ2-2 and V is TRBV27; 10 positions agree with TRBD2. This CDR3 spans 16 amino acids. J lost 3 bases, V lost 6 bases, and 7 bases had no gene match. Per the germline V gene, CDR1 is MNHEY and CDR2 is SMNVEV (reference sequence). CDR3 in DNA: TGTGCCAGCAGACCTCAACTAGCGGGATACACCGGGGAGCTGTTTTTT. Amino acid sequence: CASRPQLAGYTGELFF.

This clone turned up a few times. With a far larger clone one base away, a read error is the likely cause. The rearrangement links TRBV30 to TRBJ1-4; no reliable D call. The CDR3 totals 14 residues. With 4 bases removed from V and 4 bases from J, the gap between germline ends came to 13 bases. Germline V lookup: CDR1 GTSNPN, CDR2 SVGIG (reference sequence). DNA of the CDR3: TGTGCCTGGACTCTACGGGAGCGTAATGAAAAACTGTTTTTT. It specifies CAWTLRERNEKLFF. The full variable domain, its missing parts supplied by reference TRBV30 and TRBJ1-4, is SQTIHQWPATLVQPVGSPLSLECTVEGTSNPNLYWYRQAAGRGLQLLFYSVGIGQISSEVPQNLSASRPQDRQFILSSKKLLLSDSGFYLCAWTLRERNEKLFFGSGTQLSVL.

The sample holds one count of this clone. The V gene is TRBV5-1, the J gene TRBJ2-1; 14 bases map to TRBD2. V lost 3 bases to trimming and J lost 6 bases; unmatched junction nucleotides: 5. Germline V gene data show CDR1 as SGHRS and CDR2 as YFSETQ. This CDR3 contains 16 residues. The CDR3 reads CASSSGTSGRINEQFF. The CDR3 DNA reads TGCGCCAGCAGCTCGGGGACTAGCGGGAGAATCAATGAGCAGTTCTTC.

Concerning this clone: A far more abundant clone sits one base away, making this likely a read error. No conserved phenylalanine or tryptophan is present at the end of the CDR3, so a read error is the likely explanation. The chain combines TRBV28 with TRBJ1-1, with D unclear. The CDR3 spans 13 residues. The germline V gene encodes CDR1 MDHEN and CDR2 SYDVKM. The ends were cut back, 6 bases at V and 4 bases at J, with 12 bases in the middle. The CDR3 protein is CASSPPISTEAFL. For the CDR3, the DNA is TGTGCCAGCAGCCCCCCGATTAGCACTGAAGCTTTCCTT.

Of note for this clone: A read error is the likely source, as a far larger clone sits one nucleotide away. At the DNA level, this CDR3 is encoded by other sequences in the same sample as well. The genes are TRBV6-5 and TRBJ1-5; D unclear. The V end lost 9 bases, the J end lost 0 bases, and 9 bases lay between the germline ends. The CDR3 length is 13 residues. CDR1 MNHEY and CDR2 SVGAGI come from the germline V gene. As DNA, the CDR3 is TGTGCCAGTAGCAGAGTTAGCAATCAGCCCCAGCATTTT. Protein product: CASSRVSNQPQHF.